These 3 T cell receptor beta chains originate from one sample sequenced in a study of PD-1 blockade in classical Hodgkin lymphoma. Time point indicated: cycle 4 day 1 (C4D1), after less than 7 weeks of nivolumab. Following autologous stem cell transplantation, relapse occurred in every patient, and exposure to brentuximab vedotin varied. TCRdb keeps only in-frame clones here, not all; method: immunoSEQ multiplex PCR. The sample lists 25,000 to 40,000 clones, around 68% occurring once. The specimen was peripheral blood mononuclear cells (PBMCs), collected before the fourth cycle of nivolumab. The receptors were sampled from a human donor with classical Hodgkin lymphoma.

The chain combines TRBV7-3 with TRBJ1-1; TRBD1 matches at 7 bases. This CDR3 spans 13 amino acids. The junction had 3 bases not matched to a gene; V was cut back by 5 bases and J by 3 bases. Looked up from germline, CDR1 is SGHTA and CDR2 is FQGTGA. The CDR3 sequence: CASSTGTDTEAFF. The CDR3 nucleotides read TGTGCCAGCAGCACCGGGACAGACACTGAAGCTTTCTTT.

CDR3 region: CASSVDRAEQFF. The CDR3 DNA reads as TGTGCCAGCAGTGTCGACAGGGCGGAACAGTTCTTC. The chain carries TRBV27 and TRBJ2-1, with 7 bases fitting TRBD1. The CDR3 runs to 12 residues. Trimming cost V 5 bases and J 13 bases; bases outside gene matches: 8. Germline V gene lookup returns CDR1 MNHEY and CDR2 SMNVEV (reference sequence).

CDR3 protein: CASSLYPPSGRGEQYF. Here the CDR3 DNA reads TGTGCCAGCAGTTTATACCCCCCCAGCGGGAGGGGCGAGCAGTACTTC. The chain uses TRBV28 and TRBJ2-7; 10 nucleotides agree with TRBD2. J lost 6 bases, V lost 1 base, and 9 bases had no gene match. Germline CDR1 is MDHEN and CDR2 is SYDVKM. The CDR3 covers 16 residues.